A selection of T cell receptor beta chains follows, all from one sample in a study of cytomegalovirus exposure and HLA in healthy donors. Libraries were prepared by immunoSEQ multiplex PCR; TCRdb keeps only in-frame clonotypes and omits some of them. This sample yields 150,000 to 200,000 clones, of which roughly two thirds are seen a single time; about 2.7% belongs to the top ten. The specimen was PBMCs. These receptors all come from a woman in her twenties or thirties in good health and CMV-seronegative. The CDR3 runs from the conserved cysteine through the conserved F or W. A D gene is named only where the DNA matches it firmly. Not every row has a clone size; where given, it reads once, few, many or a size class.

>NA|NA|TRBV7-3|TRBJ2-1
TGTGCCAGCAGCTTAACGACTTTTACTGAGCAGTTCTTC
CASSLTTFTEQFF
>NA|TRBD1|TRBV9|TRBJ2-5
TGTGCCAGCAGCGTACAGGGGGCTCAAGAGACCCAGTACTTC
CASSVQGAQETQYF
>NA|NA|TRBV7-6|TRBJ2-4
TGTCACCCTGTAGACATTCAGTACTTC
CHPVDIQYF
>NA|TRBD1|TRBV2|TRBJ1-3
TGTGCCAGCAGTGAGAGGGGGACAGGATCTGGAAACACCATATATTTT
CASSERGTGSGNTIYF
>NA|NA|TRBV27|TRBJ1-1
TGTGCCAGCAGTTCCACAGGGAACACTGAAGCTTTCTTT
CASSSTGNTEAFF
>NA|NA|TRBV7-3|TRBJ1-1
TGTGCCAGCAGCCCTGCGGGTGCGAACACTGAAGCTTTCTTT
CASSPAGANTEAFF
>NA|NA|TRBV4-2|TRBJ1-5
TGTGCCAGCAGCCCCAAGGTCCCGGGACATCGCTTCGAGGAGGATAGCAATCAGCCCCAGCATTTT
CASSPKVPGHRFEEDSNQPQHF
>NA|TRBD1|TRBV6-5|TRBJ1-2
TGTGCCAGCAGTACCCGACAGGGCCATGGCTACACCTTC
CASSTRQGHGYTF
>NA|TRBD1|TRBV2|TRBJ1-5
TGTGCCAGCAGTTTGACAGGGCATAGCAATCAGCCCCAGCATTTT
CASSLTGHSNQPQHF
>NA|NA|TRBV5-6|TRBJ1-2
TGTGCCAGCAGCCCTCCATCAGTGGGAGCCTATGGCTACACCTTC
CASSPPSVGAYGYTF
>NA|NA|TRBV7-2|TRBJ1-6
TGTGCCAGCAGCTGGAGAAGTAAGGATAATTCACCCCTCCACTTT
CASSWRSKDNSPLHF
>NA|NA|TRBV27|TRBJ2-1
TGTGCCAGCAGTTTATACCCTTTTTCCCCGAGCTCCTACAATGAGCAGTTCTTC
CASSLYPFSPSSYNEQFF
>NA|NA|TRBV29-1|TRBJ2-5
TGCAGCGTTGTTGGTGGGGCCGCGCAAGAGACCCAGTACTTC
CSVVGGAAQETQYF
>NA|NA|TRBV7-6|TRBJ2-5
TGTGCCATCCAGATACAGTTTCCCCAAGAGACCCAGTACTTC
CAIQIQFPQETQYF
>NA|TRBD1|TRBV7-2|TRBJ1-6
TGTGCCAGCAGCCACCAACAGGGGCCATATAATTCACCCCTCCACTTT
CASSHQQGPYNSPLHF
>NA|NA|TRBV20-1|TRBJ2-5
TGCAGTGCTAGAGTCGGGAAGACCCAGTACTTC
CSARVGKTQYF
>few|TRBD1|TRBV7-7|TRBJ2-2
TGTGCCAGCAGCTTAGGACAGGGCCCGAACACCGGGGAGCTGTTTTTT
CASSLGQGPNTGELFF
>NA|TRBD2|TRBV14|TRBJ2-7
TGTGCCAGCAGCCAAGTTGCGGGGGGAGGCTACGAGCAGTACTTC
CASSQVAGGGYEQYF
>NA|TRBD1|TRBV4-1|TRBJ1-2
TGCGCCAGCAGCCAAGACTGGACAGGAGCTAACTATGGCTACACCTTC
CASSQDWTGANYGYTF
>NA|NA|TRBV14|TRBJ2-6
TGTGCCAGCAGCCAACTAGCCAAGAACTCTGGGGCCAACGTCCTGACTTTC
CASSQLAKNSGANVLTF
>few|NA|TRBV4-1|TRBJ1-3
TGCGCCAGCAGCCAAGATGAGGGTAGAGCTGGAAACACCATATATTTT
CASSQDEGRAGNTIYF
>NA|NA|TRBV11-3|TRBJ2-7
TGTGCCATCACTAACAGGACCTTGCGAAACTTC
CAITNRTLRNF
>NA|NA|TRBV14|TRBJ1-3
TGTGCCAGCAGCCAAATGGGACATGGGGCGAGCTCTGGAAACACCATATATTTT
CASSQMGHGASSGNTIYF
>NA|NA|TRBV6-1|TRBJ2-7
TGTGCCAGCAGTGATTGGCAGACCTACGAGCAGTACTTC
CASSDWQTYEQYF
>NA|NA|TRBV2|TRBJ2-3
TGTGCCAGCAGTGAGGGGCCCCAGCAGTATTTT
CASSEGPQQYF
>once|TRBD2|TRBV9|TRBJ2-5
TGTGCCAGCAGCGTAGAGGCTAGCGGGGGGGCCCAGACCCAGTACTTC
CASSVEASGGAQTQYF
>NA|NA|TRBV2|TRBJ1-1
TGTGCCAGCAGTGGCCAGGGAAACACTGAAGCTTTCTTT
CASSGQGNTEAFF
>NA|NA|TRBV7-2|TRBJ2-3
TGTGCCAGCAGCTTACAGTCCCGGGGCACAGATACGCAGTATTTT
CASSLQSRGTDTQYF
>NA|NA|TRBV19|TRBJ1-2
TGTGCCAGTAGTACGACAGGCATCTATGGCTACACCTTC
CASSTTGIYGYTF
>NA|NA|TRBV6-6|TRBJ1-5
TGTGCCAGCAGCCCAATGGGGGCACAGCCCCAGCATTTT
CASSPMGAQPQHF
>NA|NA|TRBV18|TRBJ1-1
TGTGCCAGCTCACCACAGGGGGTCACTGAAGCTTTCTTT
CASSPQGVTEAFF
>few|TRBD2|TRBV25-1|TRBJ2-7
TGTGCCAGCAGTCCGACTAGCGGGGTTGCCTACGAGCAGTACTTC
CASSPTSGVAYEQYF
>few|NA|TRBV9|TRBJ2-3
TGTGCCAGCAGCGACGAGCCAGGGGCGTTCACAGATACGCAGTATTTT
CASSDEPGAFTDTQYF
>few|NA|TRBV9|TRBJ2-3
TGTGCCAGCAGCGTAGGTCAGGTCACAGATACGCAGTATTTT
CASSVGQVTDTQYF
>NA|TRBD1|TRBV7-9|TRBJ2-7
TGTGCCAGCAGCTCCAGGACAGGGGTTCCCTACGAGCAGTACTTC
CASSSRTGVPYEQYF
>NA|TRBD2|TRBV9|TRBJ2-3
TGTGCCAGCAGCGTAGCGAGCGGGGGGATCACAGATACGCAGTATTTT
CASSVASGGITDTQYF
>NA|TRBD1|TRBV29-1|TRBJ1-1
TGCAGCGTTGAAGCGGGACAGGGGGCCGCAGCTTTCTTT
CSVEAGQGAAAFF
>NA|TRBD1|TRBV5-6|TRBJ1-2
TGTGCCAGCAGCTTGGGGGACAGGGGACCTAGGGGCTACACCTTC
CASSLGDRGPRGYTF
>NA|NA|TRBV29-1|TRBJ2-3
TGCAGCGTTGACGGAGCGGGCACCACAGATACGCAGTATTTT
CSVDGAGTTDTQYF
>NA|NA|TRBV7-2|TRBJ2-2
TGTGCCAGCAGCCATCAACAGGGAAGGGGCACCGGGGAGCTGTTTTTT
CASSHQQGRGTGELFF
>NA|TRBD1|TRBV7-3|TRBJ1-2
TGTGCCAGCAGCTTAACTACGACAGGGGCCTATGGCTACACCTTC
CASSLTTTGAYGYTF
>NA|NA|TRBV7-2|TRBJ2-5
TGTGCCAGCAGCTTAGATGGGAGGGAGACCCAGTACTTC
CASSLDGRETQYF
>NA|NA|TRBV7-2|TRBJ2-7
TGTGCCAGCAGCTTAGCCAGATCTCACGAGCAGTACTTC
CASSLARSHEQYF
>NA|TRBD2|TRBV28|TRBJ2-7
TGTGCCACCGGGGGGGAGCGCGAGCAGTACTTC
CATGGEREQYF
>few|NA|TRBV5-4|TRBJ2-1
TGTGCCAGCAGCTTGGCCGGAGAGTACAATGAGCAGTTCTTC
CASSLAGEYNEQFF
>NA|TRBD2|TRBV15|TRBJ2-7
TGTGCCACCAGCCGGACTAGCGGGAGAGGCGAGCAGTACTTC
CATSRTSGRGEQYF
>NA|NA|TRBV6-6|TRBJ1-6
TGTGCCAGCAGTCGATCGACAGGTTCACCCCTCCACTTT
CASSRSTGSPLHF
>NA|NA|TRBV7-3|TRBJ2-1
TGTGCCAGCAGCTTGGGGCAGGGGCTTTACAATGAGCAGTTCTTC
CASSLGQGLYNEQFF
>NA|NA|TRBV7-6|TRBJ1-1
TGTGCCAGCAGCTTAGTCGGGGGGGATATCGAAGCTTTCTTT
CASSLVGGDIEAFF